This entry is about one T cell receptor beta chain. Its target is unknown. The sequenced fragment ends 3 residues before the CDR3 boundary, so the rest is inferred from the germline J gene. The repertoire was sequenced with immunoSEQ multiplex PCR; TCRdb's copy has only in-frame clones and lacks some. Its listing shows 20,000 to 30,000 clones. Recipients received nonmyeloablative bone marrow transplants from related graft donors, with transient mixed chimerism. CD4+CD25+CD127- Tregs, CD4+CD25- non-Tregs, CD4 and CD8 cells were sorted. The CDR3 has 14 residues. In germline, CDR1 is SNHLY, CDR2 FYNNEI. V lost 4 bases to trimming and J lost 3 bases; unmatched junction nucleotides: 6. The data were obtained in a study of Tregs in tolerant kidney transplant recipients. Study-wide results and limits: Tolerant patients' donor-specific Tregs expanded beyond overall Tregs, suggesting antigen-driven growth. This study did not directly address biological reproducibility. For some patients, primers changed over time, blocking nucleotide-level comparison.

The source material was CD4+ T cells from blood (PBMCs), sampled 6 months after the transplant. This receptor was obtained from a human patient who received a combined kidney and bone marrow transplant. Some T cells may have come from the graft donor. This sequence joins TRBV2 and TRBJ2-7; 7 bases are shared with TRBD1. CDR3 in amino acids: CASSAPGQFYEQYF. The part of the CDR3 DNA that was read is TGTGCCAGCAGTGCACCGGGACAGTTCTACGAG.